This passage covers 17 T cell receptor beta chains from one sample sequenced in a study of beta chain features in type 1 diabetes. The authors reverse transcribed all of the isolated RNA, so sequencing captured expressed TCRB transcripts. This table comes from immunoSEQ multiplex PCR, and its TCRdb copy is limited to in-frame clones, with some not included. Of around 500,000 clones in the sample, approximately 10% were seen once. The sample consisted of naive CD4+ T cells from blood. Receptor source: a woman between 18 and 29 years old in good health.

The chain links TRBV6-5 to TRBJ1-2; D may be TRBD1 (6 bases). The V and J ends lost 2 bases and 4 bases respectively, with 8 bases between them. The germline CDR1 and CDR2 sequences are MNHEY and SVGAGI. There are 13 residues in the CDR3. CDR3 in amino acids: CASSYGTPYGYTF. The CDR3 DNA sequence: TGTGCCAGCAGTTACGGGACACCCTATGGCTACACCTTC.

This clone has a single count. The V and J genes are TRBV11-3 and TRBJ2-7; tentatively, D is TRBD1 (5 bases). CDR3 length: 14 amino acids. Germline V gene sequence: CDR1 SGHNT, CDR2 YENEEA. V was pared by 2 bases and J by 2 bases, with 10 bases between. The CDR3 region is CASSLTRTTYEQYF. The CDR3 region has the DNA TGTGCCAGCAGCTTAACCAGGACAACCTACGAGCAGTACTTC.

The chain employs TRBV4-3 and TRBJ2-2; D gene unclear. Per the germline V gene, CDR1 is LGHNA and CDR2 is YSLEER. The CDR3 length is 17 residues. Trimming removed 0 bases from V and 3 bases from J, with 14 bases in between. This CDR3 reads CASSQEFARRHTGELFF. The CDR3 nucleotides are TGCGCCAGCAGCCAAGAGTTCGCTCGGCGTCACACCGGGGAGCTGTTTTTT.

V is TRBV4-1 and J is TRBJ2-1; D gene ambiguous. Germline V gene data show CDR1 as MGHRA and CDR2 as YSYEKL. The CDR3 sequence is 14 residues long. V dropped 0 bases and J dropped 4 bases, with 7 bases sitting between them. The DNA of the CDR3 is TGCGCCAGCAGCCAAGATTACTATTACAATGAGCAGTTCTTC. It is translated as CASSQDYYYNEQFF.

In its sample, this clone was seen a few times. V usage is TRBV9 and J usage is TRBJ2-1, with 10 bases lining up with TRBD2. Germline CDR1 and CDR2: SGDLS and YYNGEE. The CDR3 contains 20 residues. Germline trimming cut 0 bases from V and 3 bases from J; bases unmatched to any gene: 15. In DNA, the CDR3 is TGTGCCAGCAGCGTAGCCGGTAGCGGGAGGTTATCAAGAATCTACAATGAGCAGTTCTTC. Translated, it gives CASSVAGSGRLSRIYNEQFF.

V is TRBV27 and J is TRBJ2-7, with 9 nucleotides matching TRBD1. The CDR3 covers 15 residues. From germline, CDR1 is MNHEY and CDR2 SMNVEV (reference sequence). Losses at the gene ends were 3 bases for V and 2 bases for J; bases not matched to a gene: 5. CDR3 nucleotides: TGTGCCAGCAGTTTTGGGCGACAGGGGGCCTACGAGCAGTACTTC. Amino acids: CASSFGRQGAYEQYF.

This clone has only a few counts. V usage is TRBV4-3 and J usage is TRBJ1-4; D may be TRBD1 (5 bases). Trimming took 0 bases from V and 8 from J, leaving 16 bases between them. The CDR3 sequence is 16 residues long. Germline V CDR1 and CDR2: LGHNA, YSLEER. The CDR3 DNA follows: TGCGCCAGCAGCCAAGATCCCGACTCTAGGGGAGAAAAACTGTTTTTT. Its translation: CASSQDPDSRGEKLFF.

This clone was counted ten times or more. V usage is TRBV29-1 and J usage is TRBJ2-1, with unresolved D. Looked up from germline, CDR1 is SQVTM and CDR2 is ANQGSEA. Trimming shortened V by 2 bases and J by 8 bases, and 13 bases separated the two germline ends. This CDR3 comprises 13 residues. The CDR3 region has the DNA TGCAGCGTTGAAATGCCCTCTAGTGATGAGCAGTTCTTC. Translated: CSVEMPSSDEQFF.

This clone was counted a few times. The V call is TRBV6-5, the J call TRBJ1-5; 9 bases line up with TRBD1. This CDR3 comprises 15 residues. V trimming: 6 bases; J trimming: 3 bases; junction bases outside the gene matches: 6. Germline-derived CDR1 and CDR2 are MNHEY and SVGAGI. The CDR3: CASRTDRGANQPQHF. CDR3 sequence (DNA): TGTGCCAGCAGGACGGACAGGGGTGCCAATCAGCCCCAGCATTTT.

CDR3 amino acids: CASSKDSRGGTDTQYF. The CDR3 DNA reads as TGTGCCAGCAGCAAAGACTCCAGGGGTGGCACAGATACGCAGTATTTT. The chain has TRBV21-1 and TRBJ2-3; TRBD1 is the table's D call, not checked against the DNA. TRBV21-1 is a listed pseudogene. The CDR3 spans 16 residues.

In this sample, this clone turned up a few times. The CDR3 DNA reads TGTGCCAGCAGCTTGGGAGTAGACAGGGACTATGGCTACACCTTC. This translates into CASSLGVDRDYGYTF. V is TRBV7-8 and J is TRBJ1-2; TRBD1 matches at 7 bases. CDR1 is SGHVS and CDR2 is FQNEAQ in the germline V gene. The CDR3 runs 15 residues. Germline trimming cut 3 bases from V and 3 bases from J; bases unmatched to any gene: 7.

The rearrangement links TRBV7-2 to TRBJ2-3, with 10 bases matching TRBD1. Germline CDR1 reads SGHTA; CDR2 reads FQGNSA. Germline trimming cut 5 bases from V and 6 bases from J; bases unmatched to any gene: 8. This CDR3 has 15 residues. The CDR3 nucleotides read TGTGCCAGCAGCACCCGGACAGGGGGTGTGGATACGCAGTATTTT. Translating it yields CASSTRTGGVDTQYF.

This clone has at least ten counts. V gene TRBV28 combines with J gene TRBJ1-4; no clear D. The CDR3 covers 12 residues. V lost 5 bases to trimming and J lost 8 bases, with 9 bases between them. Germline loops: CDR1 MDHEN, CDR2 SYDVKM. The CDR3 coding sequence is TGTGCCAGCAGTAGCAGTTGGGAAAAACTGTTTTTT. Protein: CASSSSWEKLFF.

This clone has just a few counts. Mismatch with germline at one junction end may stem from a read error. The chain carries TRBV7-7 and TRBJ2-5; D is perhaps TRBD2 (6 bases). Germline CDR1 reads SSHAT; CDR2 reads FNYEAQ (reference sequence). The CDR3 loop spans 14 amino acids. CDR3 in DNA: TGTGCTAGCAGCTTAGTGGGGGGCCAAGAGACCCAGTACTTC. Its translation is CASSLVGGQETQYF.

This clone was detected a few times. The chain uses TRBV7-2 and TRBJ2-2; TRBD2 is a possible D gene (5 bases). This CDR3 has 13 residues. Trimming took 4 bases from V and 9 from J, leaving 12 bases between them. The germline gives CDR1 SGHTA, CDR2 FQGNSA. This chain's CDR3 is CASSSGRRRELFF. The CDR3 DNA follows: TGTGCCAGCAGCTCGGGTAGGAGGCGGGAGCTGTTTTTT.

This clone was detected only a few times. J is TRBJ2-7 and V is TRBV7-9; D uncertain. In germline, CDR1 is SEHNR, CDR2 FQNEAQ (reference sequence). Trimming cost V 1 base and J 3 bases, with 10 bases left between them. The CDR3 sequence is 14 residues long. CDR3 nucleotides: TGTGCCAGCAGCTTAGAAGTTATAAGCTACGAGCAGTACTTC. This translates into CASSLEVISYEQYF.

This clone was found a few times. V gene TRBV7-9 combines with J gene TRBJ2-7, with unresolved D. Germline lookup yields CDR1 SEHNR and CDR2 FQNEAQ (reference sequence). The CDR3 is 14 amino acids. V was trimmed by 5 bases and J by 0 bases, leaving 11 bases between them. The DNA for the CDR3 is TGTGCCAGCAGCCTCGGACGGAGCTCCTACGAGCAGTACTTC. Translation gives CASSLGRSSYEQYF.